Sequencing of this T cell receptor beta chain was carried out in a study of T cell responses to AZD1222 COVID-19 vaccine. Trimming left V 3 bases short and J 11 bases short, with 10 bases between. Germline values: CDR1 SGHDN, CDR2 FVKESK. CDR3 length: 11 residues. The assay was immunoSEQ multiplex PCR, and TCRdb's table has in-frame clones only and misses some. The table has some 130,000 clones, 88% seen once. For this clone: Its antigen is not known.

Notes on the study in general: Only after the peak T cell response were repertoires sampled. Donor demographics were predominantly white British with a female majority; clonal diversity may be underestimated.

V is TRBV14 and J is TRBJ1-1; D remains ambiguous. The input for sequencing was peripheral blood, taken on day 0 of AZD1222 vaccination. This receptor was identified in an adult in good health. CDR3 protein: CASSHALEAFF. For the CDR3, the DNA is TGTGCCAGCAGCCATGCCCTTGAGGCTTTCTTT.